This T cell receptor (beta chain) was observed in a study of T cells in Graves' hyperthyroidism and ophthalmopathy. Whole-study results and caveats: Researchers found most expanded thyroid clonotypes above 0.001 in blood as well. Onset of ophthalmopathy came a median about 6.5 months after the model predicted it.

It was RNA transcripts that yielded the amplified TCR beta CDR3 regions. The HTBI primer set served for first-round RT-PCR of the TCR CDR3. MiXCR was run by TCRdb on the multiplex PCR reads, yielding one entry per CDR3 protein. The sample holds approximately 430,000 distinct CDR3 sequences; 15% to 19% are singletons and the top ten take over 12%. Many counts were recorded for this clonotype. No antigen is known for it. Hyperthyroidism patients were newly diagnosed, had disease duration under 2 months, and were aged 18 to 65 years. Uncontrolled infection, other autoimmune disease, pregnancy or lactation excluded patients. The sequenced sample was blood. This sequence originates from a woman in her late teens or twenties with Graves' hyperthyroidism.

The CDR3 bases are TGTGCCAGCAGCTCTGAGCAGGGGAGGGGTTACAATGAGCAGTTCTTC. It is translated as CASSSEQGRGYNEQFF. The J gene is TRBJ2-1, the V gene TRBV11-3, with D possibly TRBD2 on 7 matching bases. Trimming cost V 4 bases and J 4 bases, with 17 bases left between them. Germline values: CDR1 SGHNT, CDR2 YENEEA. The CDR3 runs to 16 residues.